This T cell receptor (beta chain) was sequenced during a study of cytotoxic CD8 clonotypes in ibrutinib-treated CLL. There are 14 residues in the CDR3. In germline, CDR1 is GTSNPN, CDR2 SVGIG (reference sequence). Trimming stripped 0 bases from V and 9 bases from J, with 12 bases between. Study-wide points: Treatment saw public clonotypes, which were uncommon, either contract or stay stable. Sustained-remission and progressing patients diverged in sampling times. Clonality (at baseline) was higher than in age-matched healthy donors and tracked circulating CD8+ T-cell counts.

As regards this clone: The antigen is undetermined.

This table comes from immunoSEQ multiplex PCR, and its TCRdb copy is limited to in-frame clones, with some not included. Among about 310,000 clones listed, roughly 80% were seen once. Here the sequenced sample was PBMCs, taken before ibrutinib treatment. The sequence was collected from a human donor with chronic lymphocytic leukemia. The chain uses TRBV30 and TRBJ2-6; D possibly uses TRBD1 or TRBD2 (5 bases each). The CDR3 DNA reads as TGTGCCTGGAGTGTAGCAGGGAGAGGCAACGTCCTGACTTTC. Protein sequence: CAWSVAGRGNVLTF.